This T cell receptor beta chain was captured in a study of T cell responses to AZD1222 COVID-19 vaccine. Broader study findings: At study baseline, merely five or six AZD1222 recipients were seropositive. Donors skewed white British and female; clonal diversity was possibly underestimated.

As regards this clone: Its antigen is undetermined.

Libraries were prepared by immunoSEQ multiplex PCR; TCRdb keeps only in-frame clonotypes and omits some of them. This sample carries fewer than 150,000 clones, around 89% of them seen once, and the ten largest clones take 3% to 3.5%. CDR3 length: 15 amino acids. Trimming took off 4 bases at V and 2 bases at J, with 12 bases between the two ends. Germline V gene sequence: CDR1 KGHDR, CDR2 SFDVKD. The rearrangement uses TRBV24-1 and TRBJ2-3; tentatively, D is TRBD2 (6 bases). Sequenced material: peripheral blood, taken 28 days after the second AZD1222 dose. This clonotype was obtained from an adult who received the AZD1222 COVID-19 vaccine. CDR3 in DNA: TGTGCCACCAGTGAGGGGACTTTACACACAGATACGCAGTATTTT. It codes for CATSEGTLHTDTQYF.